This TCR beta chain was sequenced in a study of T cell clones after liver transplantation. The overall study: HCV positivity affected three of eight recipients; the rest lacked autoimmune or viral indications.

Study observations and caveats: Compared with third party-reactive sequences, donor-reactive ones declined more, independent of withdrawal success.

Sequencing was performed with immunoSEQ multiplex PCR; in TCRdb, only in-frame clones are kept and a portion is missing. The data hold around 30,000 clones, with around 96% observed a single time. Comment on this clone: Antigen: not known.

Sequenced material: CD8+ T cells from blood, taken 12 months after liver transplant. This clonotype was sampled from a human patient who received a liver transplant. Some T cells may be transferred from the graft donor.

The CDR3 region is CASGSLAGGYYEQYF. In nucleotides, the CDR3 is TGTGCCAGCGGAAGTCTAGCGGGGGGTTACTACGAGCAGTACTTC. The rearrangement uses TRBV27 and TRBJ2-7, with 11 nucleotides matching TRBD2. CDR3 length equals 15 residues. From germline, CDR1 is MNHEY and CDR2 SMNVEV (reference sequence). V lost 8 bases, J lost 3 bases, and 9 bases stayed unmatched.